These 9 T cell receptor beta chains came from one sample sequenced in a study of cytomegalovirus exposure and HLA in healthy donors. The PCR had 60 Vbeta and 13 Jbeta primers. Some clones are missing from TCRdb's copy, which holds only in-frame ones; the method was immunoSEQ multiplex PCR. The sample yields about 130,000 clones, 70% to 85% seen once. The sequenced sample was PBMCs. These receptors were taken from a boy younger than 18 in good health and CMV-seronegative.

The rearrangement uses TRBV13 and TRBJ2-1; weak D call: TRBD2 (6 bases). Germline V CDR1 and CDR2: PRHDT, FYEKMQ (reference sequence). The CDR3 spans 15 residues. Trimming left V 5 bases short and J 0 bases short, with 11 bases between. The CDR3 loop reads CASSLAGSSYNEQFF. CDR3 DNA: TGTGCCAGCAGCCTCGCCGGGAGCTCCTACAATGAGCAGTTCTTC.

The CDR3 DNA reads as TGTGCCAGCAGTTACTCCTCAGGGTCAAACACTGAAGCTTTCTTT. As protein: CASSYSSGSNTEAFF. The chain carries TRBV6-5 and TRBJ1-1; the D gene is possibly TRBD1 (5 bases). The CDR3 is 15 amino acids. V dropped 0 bases and J dropped 2 bases, with 10 bases sitting between them. The V gene's germline CDR1 is MNHEY and CDR2 SVGAGI.

The chain is built from TRBV11-3 and TRBJ2-3; D perhaps matches TRBD1 (5 bases). CDR3 length equals 12 residues. V was shortened by 6 bases and J by 3 bases, with 7 bases between the two germline ends. Germline V CDR1 and CDR2: SGHNT, YENEEA. CDR3 region: CASSQGTDTQYF. The CDR3 DNA reads TGTGCCAGCAGTCAGGGAACAGATACGCAGTATTTT. Together with reference TRBV11-3 and TRBJ2-3, the CDR3 gives the full variable domain: EAGVVQSPRYKIIEKKQPVAFWCNPISGHNTLYWYLQNLGQGPELLIRYENEEAVDDSQLPKDRFSAERLKGVDSTLKIQPAELGDSAVYLCASSQGTDTQYFGPGTRLTVL.

The chain recombines TRBV5-4 with TRBJ1-5; D remains ambiguous. V gave up 0 bases and J gave up 8 bases, with 9 bases separating them. The germline gives CDR1 SGHNT, CDR2 YYREEE (reference sequence). The length of the CDR3 is 13 residues. The CDR3 region has the DNA TGTGCCAGCAGCTTGGCCCCTTCGGAGCCCCAGCATTTT. Residues: CASSLAPSEPQHF. Filled out from reference TRBV5-4 and TRBJ1-5, the complete variable domain reads ETGVTQSPTHLIKTRGQQVTLRCSSQSGHNTVSWYQQALGQGPQFIFQYYREEENGRGNFPPRFSGLQFPNYSSELNVNALELDDSALYLCASSLAPSEPQHFGDGTRLSIL.

J is TRBJ2-2 and V is TRBV5-4, with D possibly matching TRBD2 (5 bases). Between the trimmed V and J ends, which lost 2 bases and 4 bases, there was a span of 24 bases. The CDR3 loop spans 19 amino acids. Germline-derived CDR1 and CDR2 are SGHNT and YYREEE (reference sequence). This CDR3 is CASSFRYAGLPAGTGELFF. In nucleotides, the CDR3 is TGTGCCAGCAGCTTCCGTTACGCCGGGCTCCCGGCGGGCACCGGGGAGCTGTTTTTT.

The chain has TRBV29-1 and TRBJ2-2; no clear D gene. V gave up 7 bases and J gave up 6 bases, with 12 bases separating them. Germline CDR1 is SQVTM and CDR2 is ANQGSEA. The CDR3 extends over 12 amino acids. The CDR3 spells CSAPGMAGELFF. In nucleotides, the CDR3 is TGCAGCGCCCCGGGTATGGCCGGGGAGCTGTTTTTT.

The V gene is TRBV5-5, the J gene TRBJ2-7, with D possibly TRBD1 on 5 matching bases. The V and J ends lost 2 bases and 0 bases respectively, with 21 bases between them. Per the germline V gene, CDR1 is SGHKS and CDR2 is YYEKEE (reference sequence). The CDR3 contains 18 residues. The CDR3 DNA follows: TGTGCCAGCAGCTTAGATGATCGACAGCCCCTATACTCCTACGAGCAGTACTTC. The encoded protein is CASSLDDRQPLYSYEQYF.

The rearrangement uses TRBV27 and TRBJ2-2; D is possibly TRBD1 (6 bases). Germline V gene sequence: CDR1 MNHEY, CDR2 SMNVEV (reference sequence). This CDR3 has 15 residues. V lost 8 bases and J lost 3, with 16 bases in between. For the CDR3, the DNA is TGTGCCAGCTCCCTAGGGGGAGAATACACCGGGGAGCTGTTTTTT. Protein product: CASSLGGEYTGELFF.

This clone has only one observation. This chain links TRBV2 with TRBJ2-1; weak D call: TRBD2 (5 bases). The CDR3 spans 12 residues. The ends were cut back, 7 bases at V and 9 bases at J, with 13 bases in the middle. The germline V gene encodes CDR1 SNHLY and CDR2 FYNNEI. Here the CDR3 DNA reads TGTGCCAGCACCCGAACTAGTCCTGAGCAGTTCTTC. Translation: CASTRTSPEQFF.